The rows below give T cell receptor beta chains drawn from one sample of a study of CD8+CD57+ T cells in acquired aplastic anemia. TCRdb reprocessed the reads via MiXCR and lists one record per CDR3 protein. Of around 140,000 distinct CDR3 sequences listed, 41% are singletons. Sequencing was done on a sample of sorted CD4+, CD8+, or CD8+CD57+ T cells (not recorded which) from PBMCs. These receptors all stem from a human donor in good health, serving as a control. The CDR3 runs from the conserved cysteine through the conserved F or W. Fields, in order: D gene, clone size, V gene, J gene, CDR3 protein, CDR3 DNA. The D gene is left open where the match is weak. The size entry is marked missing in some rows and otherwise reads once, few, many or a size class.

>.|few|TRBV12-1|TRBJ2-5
CASSFEDASQETQYF
TGTGCCAGCAGCTTTGAGGATGCCTCCCAAGAGACCCAGTACTTC
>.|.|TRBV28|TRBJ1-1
CASSLDVTGHRATEAFF
TGTGCCAGCAGTTTAGACGTCACTGGTCACAGGGCCACTGAAGCTTTCTTT
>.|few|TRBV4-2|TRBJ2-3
CASSQTGAAHRYGTDTQYF
TGTGCCAGCAGCCAGACGGGGGCGGCCCACCGCTACGGCACAGATACGCAGTATTTT
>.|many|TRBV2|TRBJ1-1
CASSDPVTEAFF
TGTGCCAGCAGTGACCCCGTCACTGAAGCTTTCTTT
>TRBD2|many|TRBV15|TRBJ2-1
CATSREGLASGREF
TGTGCCACCAGCAGAGAAGGGTTGGCTAGCGGGAGAGAATTC
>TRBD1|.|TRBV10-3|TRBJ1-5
CASSGPGTENQPQHF
TGTGCCAGCAGTGGACCCGGGACAGAGAATCAGCCCCAGCATTTT
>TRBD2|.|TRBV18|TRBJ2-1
CASSPPSGVYNEQFF
TGTGCCAGCTCACCGCCTAGCGGGGTTTACAATGAGCAGTTCTTC
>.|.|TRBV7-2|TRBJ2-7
CASSAWALYEQYF
TGCGCCAGCAGCGCTTGGGCCTTATACGAGCAGTACTTC
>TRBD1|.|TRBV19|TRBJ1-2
CASTPDRASGYTF
TGTGCCAGTACACCAGACAGGGCGTCTGGCTACACCTTC
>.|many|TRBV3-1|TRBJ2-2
CASSASSDGELFF
TGTGCCAGCAGCGCCTCTAGCGATGGGGAGCTGTTTTTT
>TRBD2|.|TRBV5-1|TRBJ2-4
CASSSGLAGERDIQYF
TGCGCCAGCAGCTCCGGACTAGCGGGGGAGAGGGACATTCAGTACTTC
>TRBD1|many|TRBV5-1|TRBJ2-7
CASSPQDRAFYEQYF
TGCGCCAGCAGCCCTCAAGACAGGGCGTTTTACGAGCAGTACTTC
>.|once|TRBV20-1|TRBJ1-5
CSAQQFPSIPQHF
TGCAGTGCACAACAGTTCCCCTCGATCCCCCAGCATTTT
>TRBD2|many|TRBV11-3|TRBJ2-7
CASSSGRVTEQYF
TGTGCCAGCAGCTCCGGGAGGGTTACCGAGCAGTACTTC
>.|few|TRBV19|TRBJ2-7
CASSIEGGRQYF
TGTGCCAGTAGTATAGAGGGGGGTCGACAGTACTTC
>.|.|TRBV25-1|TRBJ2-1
CAGTRLAGAYNEQFF
TGTGCCGGCACTAGACTAGCAGGGGCATACAATGAGCAGTTCTTC
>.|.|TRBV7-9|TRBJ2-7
CASSQGRVTYEQYF
TGTGCCAGCAGCCAAGGCAGGGTAACCTACGAGCAGTACTTC
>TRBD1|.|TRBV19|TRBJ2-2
CASSMGQANTGELSW
TGTGCCAGTAGCATGGGACAGGCGAACACCGGGGAGCTGTCTTGG
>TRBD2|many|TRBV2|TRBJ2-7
CASSDLAGDEQYF
TGTGCCAGCAGTGACCTAGCGGGAGACGAGCAGTACTTC
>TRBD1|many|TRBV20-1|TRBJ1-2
CSAGTAAGYTF
TGCAGTGCTGGGACAGCGGCTGGCTACACCTTC
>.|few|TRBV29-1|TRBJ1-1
CSVDTGAFF
TGCAGCGTTGACACCGGGGCTTTCTTT
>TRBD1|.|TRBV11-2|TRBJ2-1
CASSLTGLGGEQFF
TGTGCCAGCAGCTTGACAGGGCTGGGCGGGGAGCAGTTCTTC
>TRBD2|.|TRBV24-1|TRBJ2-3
CATSLGGPGTSGGKPWDTQYF
TGTGCCACCAGCCTGGGAGGCCCCGGGACTAGCGGGGGGAAACCCTGGGATACGCAGTATTTT
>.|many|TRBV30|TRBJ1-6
CAWSVKGEGNSPLHF
TGTGCCTGGAGTGTCAAGGGCGAGGGAAATTCACCCCTCCACTTT
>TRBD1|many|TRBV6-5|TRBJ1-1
CASSYGQGAAWAAFF
TGTGCCAGCAGTTACGGACAGGGAGCGGCATGGGCAGCTTTCTTT
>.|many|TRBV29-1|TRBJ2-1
CSVVDRYNEQFF
TGCAGCGTGGTCGATAGGTACAATGAGCAGTTCTTC
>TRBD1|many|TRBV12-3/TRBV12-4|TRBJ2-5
CASSGLGQGETQYF
TGTGCCAGCAGTGGGCTCGGACAGGGAGAGACCCAGTACTTC
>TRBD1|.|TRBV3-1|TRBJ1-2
CASRHSTGGDYGYTF
TGTGCCAGCAGACATTCGACAGGGGGCGACTATGGCTACACCTTC
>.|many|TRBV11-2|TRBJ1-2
CASSALLYGYTF
TGTGCCAGCAGCGCACTACTCTATGGCTACACCTTC
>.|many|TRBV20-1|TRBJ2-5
CSAGIFGLPQETQYF
TGCAGTGCTGGTATTTTTGGACTACCGCAAGAGACCCAGTACTTC
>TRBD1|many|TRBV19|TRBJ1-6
CASSTGTGRNSPLHF
TGTGCCAGTAGTACAGGGACAGGGAGGAATTCACCCCTCCACTTT
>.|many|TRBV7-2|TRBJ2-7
CASSSPGSYEQYF
TGTGCCAGCAGCTCCCCTGGGAGCTACGAGCAGTACTTC
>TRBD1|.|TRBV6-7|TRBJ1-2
CASTDLGTGNYGYTF
TGTGCCAGCACTGACCTAGGGACAGGGAACTATGGCTACACCTTC
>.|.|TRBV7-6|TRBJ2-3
CASSPNKLNTQYF
TGTGCCAGCAGCCCCAATAAACTTAACACGCAGTATTTT
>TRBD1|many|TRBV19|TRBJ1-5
CASATGTELNQPQHF
TGTGCCAGTGCAACCGGGACAGAACTAAATCAGCCCCAGCATTTT
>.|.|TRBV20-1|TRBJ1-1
CSASRGPRLEAFF
TGCAGTGCTAGCCGGGGACCCCGACTTGAAGCTTTCTTT
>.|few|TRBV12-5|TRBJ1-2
CASGLDSVSPPNGYTF
TGTGCTAGTGGTTTGGATTCGGTCTCCCCACCGAATGGCTACACCTTC
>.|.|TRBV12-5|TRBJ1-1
CASGSGGRERLYTEAFF
TGTGCTAGTGGTTCTGGGGGCAGGGAGCGCCTTTACACTGAAGCTTTCTTT
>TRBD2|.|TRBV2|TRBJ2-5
CATTRGGTRSETQYF
TGTGCCACCACTCGCGGGGGGACTAGGAGCGAGACCCAGTACTTC
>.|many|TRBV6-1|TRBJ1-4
CASTGDVEKLFF
TGTGCCAGCACCGGGGATGTCGAAAAACTGTTTTTT
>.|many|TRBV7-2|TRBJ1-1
CASSLAGTSNTEAFF
TGTGCCAGCAGCTTAGCGGGGACCTCGAACACTGAAGCTTTCTTT